Shown below are 3 T cell receptor beta chains from a single sample sequenced in a study of spatial heterogeneity in lung cancer. Study-wide results and limits: The number of expanded tumor alpha and beta chains correlated with mutation number.

Sample time point: sample taken at primary tumor resection. TCRdb reprocessed the 5' RACE reads via MiXCR and lists one record per CDR3 protein. The data contain about 6,900 distinct CDR3 sequences, around 12% of them seen just once; the ten biggest clones take up roughly 23%. No antigen is known for these receptors. This specimen consisted of lung tumor tissue, obtained at surgery. These receptors came from a male donor with early-stage non-small cell lung cancer.

This clonotype occurred a few times. V is TRBV3-1 and J is TRBJ1-2; D call uncertain. The CDR3 sequence is 12 residues long. The V end was cut by 1 base, the J end by 8 bases, with 8 bases between. CDR1 is LGHDT, CDR2 YNNKEL, per germline (reference sequence). In nucleotides, the CDR3 is TGTGCCAGCAGCCAAGGCAGATACGGCTACACCTTC. This sequence encodes CASSQGRYGYTF. Variable domain in full (rest from reference TRBV3-1 and TRBJ1-2): DTAVSQTPKYLVTQMGNDKSIKCEQNLGHDTMYWYKQDSKKFLKIMFSYNNKELIINETVPNRFSPKSPDKAHLNLHINSLELGDSAVYFCASSQGRYGYTFGSGTRLTVV.

The chain combines TRBV19 with TRBJ2-3; D gene ambiguous. The CDR3 contains 15 residues. Trimming took 4 bases from V and 0 from J, leaving 11 bases between them. The V gene's germline CDR1 is LNHDA and CDR2 SQIVND (reference sequence). The CDR3 protein is CASSRDTASTDTQYF. Here the CDR3 DNA reads TGTGCCAGTAGTAGAGACACCGCTAGCACAGATACGCAGTATTTT.

By share, this clonotype ranks as medium-sized (0.01 to 0.1%). The V call is TRBV23-1, the J call TRBJ1-1; 9 nucleotides match TRBD1. TRBV23-1 is an ORF; its function is uncertain. CDR3 length: 15 amino acids. The J segment lost 6 bases and the V segment lost 7 bases, leaving 12 bases of the junction unmatched. DNA of the CDR3: TGCGCCAGCAAACAAATTCGGGACAGGGCTTCTGAAGCTTTCTTT. It specifies CASKQIRDRASEAFF.